The 31 T cell receptor beta chains reported below all come from one sample, sequenced in a study of T-cell reconstitution after alpha-beta-depleted transplantation in children. For TCRbeta, the library was prepared with unique molecular identifiers. TCRdb analysed the PCR reads with MiXCR anew, one entry per CDR3 protein. Of around 800,000 distinct CDR3 sequences listed, about 15% are singletons. Source: PBMCs, mostly from graft donor cells, taken 360 days after TCRalphabeta/CD19-depleted stem cell transplant. Source of these receptors: a male patient younger than 18 who had a stem cell transplant for acute lymphoblastic leukemia, so the T cells may come from the graft donor.

This clonotype occurred a few times. The V and J genes are TRBV15 and TRBJ2-7, with D perhaps being TRBD1 or TRBD2 (5 bases each). Germline values: CDR1 LNHNV, CDR2 YYDKDF (reference sequence). This CDR3 comprises 13 residues. The germline V and J ends were trimmed by 0 bases and 6 bases, with 9 bases remaining between them. The CDR3 loop is CATSRDRGGEQYF. CDR3 sequence (DNA): TGTGCCACCAGCAGAGATCGTGGGGGCGAGCAGTACTTC.

This clonotype turned up a few times. The genes are TRBV5-1 and TRBJ2-3, with 10 bases lining up with TRBD1. CDR3 length: 14 residues. Unmatched junction bases numbered 10, after V lost 4 bases and J lost 11 bases. Germline assignment: CDR1 SGHRS and CDR2 YFSETQ. The CDR3 bases are TGCGCCAGCAGCCCAGGGACAGGGGACAAGAAGCAGTATTTT. Translation gives CASSPGTGDKKQYF.

This clonotype was counted between two and nine times. The chain employs TRBV9 and TRBJ1-5; 9 positions agree with TRBD1. The germline CDR1 and CDR2 sequences are SGDLS and YYNGEE. The CDR3 spans 15 residues. Trimming took 3 bases from V and 6 from J; bases not matched to a gene: 7. CDR3 region: CASSAGQGGTQPQHF. CDR3 DNA: TGTGCCAGCAGCGCGGGACAGGGAGGTACTCAGCCCCAGCATTTT.

This clonotype was recorded many times. CDR3: CASSWDRSSYEQYF. CDR3 bases: TGCGCCAGCAGCTGGGACAGGAGCTCCTACGAGCAGTACTTC. J is TRBJ2-7 and V is TRBV5-1; 8 positions match TRBD1. With 3 bases clipped from V and 0 bases from J, the junction kept 2 bases outside the gene matches. The CDR3 runs to 14 residues. Germline V gene sequence: CDR1 SGHRS, CDR2 YFSETQ. The full variable domain, with the rest looked up from reference TRBV5-1 and TRBJ2-7, is KAGVTQTPRYLIKTRGQQVTLSCSPISGHRSVSWYQQTPGQGLQFLFEYFSETQRNKGNFPGRFSGRQFSNSRSEMNVSTLELGDSALYLCASSWDRSSYEQYFGPGTRLTVT.

The chain employs TRBV6-1 and TRBJ2-7, with a tentative D call TRBD1 (6 bases). The V gene's germline CDR1 is MNHNS and CDR2 SASEGT. V was shortened by 2 bases and J by 4 bases, with 18 bases between the two germline ends. The CDR3 consists of 16 residues. In nucleotides, the CDR3 is TGTGCCAGCAGTGAACCCTACTCGACAGGAGAGTACGAGCAGTACTTC. Translating gives CASSEPYSTGEYEQYF.

In its sample, this clonotype was seen many times. The V call is TRBV11-2, the J call TRBJ2-5; D is tentatively TRBD1 or TRBD2 (5 bases each). This CDR3 contains 14 residues. The germline V and J ends were trimmed by 0 bases and 9 bases, with 14 bases remaining between them. Germline V gene sequence: CDR1 SGHAT, CDR2 FQNNGV. CDR3 bases: TGTGCCAGCAGCTTAGATTGGGGACCTATGTCCCAGTACTTC. Its protein product is CASSLDWGPMSQYF.

Here the CDR3 DNA reads TGCGCCAGCAGCCTCGGGACAGGGTGGAAAAACATTCAGTACTTC. Its translation is CASSLGTGWKNIQYF. The rearrangement joins TRBV5-1 to TRBJ2-4; 9 nucleotides line up with TRBD1. With 4 bases clipped from V and 4 bases from J, the junction kept 6 bases outside the gene matches. The germline gives CDR1 SGHRS, CDR2 YFSETQ. The CDR3 has 15 amino acids.

This chain uses TRBV4-1 with TRBJ1-1, with 10 positions matching TRBD1. Germline V gives CDR1 MGHRA, CDR2 YSYEKL. Trimming at V came to 8 bases and at J to 6 bases, leaving 9 bases not matched to a gene. The CDR3 covers 14 residues. The CDR3, as DNA: TGCGCCAGCCGGGTGCCGGGACAGGGGCCTGAAGCTTTCTTT. Protein product: CASRVPGQGPEAFF.

Comments on this clonotype: The conserved final phenylalanine or tryptophan is absent from the CDR3, which likely points to a read error. No DNA is shown, since the ends of the CDR3 on it are uncertain; the CDR3 is the one TCRdb lists. The J gene is TRBJ1-1, the V gene TRBV7-9; the D segment call TRBD1 is taken from the table without a DNA check. The germline V gene encodes CDR1 SEHNR and CDR2 FQNEAQ (reference sequence). The CDR3 has 11 residues if both end residues are counted. The CDR3 reads CASSPGTGGFL.

In this sample, this clonotype turned up a few times. The chain is built from TRBV12-3 or TRBV12-4 and TRBJ2-7; 10 positions agree with TRBD1. The junction had 13 bases not matched to a gene; V was cut back by 7 bases and J by 7 bases. This CDR3 contains 15 residues. In DNA, the CDR3 is TGTGCCAGCACTTTCTATCGGGACAGGGGAGAAGAGCAGTACTTC. It encodes CASTFYRDRGEEQYF.

This clonotype showed up many times. The V call is TRBV12-3 or TRBV12-4, the J call TRBJ2-5, with TRBD1 identical over 8 bases. This CDR3 has 15 amino acids. The J segment lost 7 bases and the V segment lost 4 bases, leaving 11 bases of the junction unmatched. DNA for the CDR3: TGTGCCAGCAGTTCCCGTTGGACAGGGAGTTCGACCCAGTACTTC. It translates to CASSSRWTGSSTQYF.

The chain joins TRBV4-1 to TRBJ1-2; 11 positions agree with TRBD1. The trim removed 2 bases at V and 6 bases at J, leaving 8 bases unmatched. The CDR3 covers 16 residues. Germline V gene sequence: CDR1 MGHRA, CDR2 YSYEKL. CDR3 residues: CASSQRGQGGEHGYTF. The CDR3 DNA follows: TGCGCCAGCAGCCAACGGGGACAGGGGGGTGAACATGGCTACACCTTC.

This clonotype was seen repeatedly, ten times or more. The chain couples TRBV4-1 to TRBJ2-7; TRBD2 matches at 9 bases. Germline V gene lookup returns CDR1 MGHRA and CDR2 YSYEKL. V shed 1 base, J shed 4 bases, and the junction held 11 bases outside the gene matches. The CDR3 totals 17 residues. Here the CDR3 reads CASSQGPGVAGVYEQYF. Here the CDR3 DNA reads TGCGCCAGCAGCCAAGGCCCGGGGGTAGCGGGAGTTTACGAGCAGTACTTC.

This clonotype was observed a handful of times. CDR3: CASSLIPSGSSYEQYF. Written as DNA, the CDR3 is TGCGCCAGCAGCTTAATACCTAGCGGGAGCTCCTACGAGCAGTACTTC. V is TRBV5-1 and J is TRBJ2-7; 10 bases map to TRBD2. The CDR3 sequence is 16 residues long. V was pared by 2 bases and J by 0 bases, with 5 bases of the junction left unmatched. From germline, CDR1 is SGHRS and CDR2 YFSETQ.

In its sample, this clonotype was seen a few times. V usage is TRBV29-1 and J usage is TRBJ2-5; D assignment may be TRBD1 or TRBD2 (5 bases each). CDR3 length equals 14 residues. Looked up from germline, CDR1 is SQVTM and CDR2 is ANQGSEA. V lost 3 bases and J 5 bases, leaving 16 bases between the germline ends. CDR3 protein: CSVDFGPGPETQYF. CDR3 bases: TGCAGCGTTGATTTCGGGCCGGGACCGGAGACCCAGTACTTC. Together with reference TRBV29-1 and TRBJ2-5, the CDR3 gives the full variable domain: SAVISQKPSRDICQRGTSLTIQCQVDSQVTMMFWYRQQPGQSLTLIATANQGSEATYESGFVIDKFPISRPNLTFSTLTVSNMSPEDSSIYLCSVDFGPGPETQYFGPGTRLLVL.

This clonotype was seen a few times. The V call is TRBV7-9, the J call TRBJ1-1; a possible D gene is TRBD1 (6 bases). The germline V and J ends were trimmed by 0 bases and 1 base, with 15 bases remaining between them. Looked up from germline, CDR1 is SEHNR and CDR2 is FQNEAQ (reference sequence). The CDR3 consists of 17 residues. The CDR3 nucleotides are TGTGCCAGCAGCTTAGCCCGGACAGCGGGTGGGAACACTGAAGCTTTCTTT. Its protein is CASSLARTAGGNTEAFF.

This clonotype was counted a few times. The rearrangement links TRBV9 to TRBJ2-2, with TRBD2 identical over 15 bases. After removal of 4 bases from V and 5 bases from J, the junction contained 6 bases not matched to a gene. CDR1 is SGDLS, CDR2 YYNGEE, per germline. The CDR3 consists of 17 residues. The CDR3 here is CASSPGLAGGRTGELFF. The CDR3 DNA reads TGTGCCAGCAGCCCTGGACTAGCGGGAGGGAGGACCGGGGAGCTGTTTTTT.

The chain uses TRBV5-1 and TRBJ2-1, with 13 bases lining up with TRBD2. This CDR3 has 16 residues. Germline V lookup: CDR1 SGHRS, CDR2 YFSETQ. The junction had 7 bases not matched to a gene; V was cut back by 4 bases and J by 6 bases. This CDR3 is CASSLPTSGRPNEQFF. The CDR3 nucleotides are TGCGCCAGCAGCCTCCCGACTAGCGGGAGGCCCAATGAGCAGTTCTTC.

There are many counts of this clonotype. This chain joins TRBV5-1 and TRBJ2-1, with 8 bases fitting TRBD1. The CDR3 has 13 amino acids. The J segment lost 10 bases and the V segment lost 4 bases, leaving 7 bases of the junction unmatched. From germline, CDR1 is SGHRS and CDR2 YFSETQ. CDR3 bases: TGCGCCAGCAGCACGACGACAGGGGAGGAGCAGTTCTTC. Translation: CASSTTTGEEQFF.

Concerning this clonotype: The junction departs from germline at one end; a sequencing error may be responsible. V gene TRBV5-1 combines with J gene TRBJ2-7, with 7 bases that match TRBD1. This CDR3 contains 14 residues. Germline V gene data show CDR1 as SGHRS and CDR2 as YFSETQ. This chain's CDR3 is CDSSPDRGGNEQYF. Here the CDR3 DNA reads TGCGACAGCAGCCCCGACCGAGGGGGCAACGAGCAGTACTTC.

This clonotype was found many times. The rearrangement uses TRBV5-1 and TRBJ2-3; TRBD2 agrees at 9 bases. Unmatched junction bases numbered 5, after V lost 2 bases and J lost 1 base. The length of the CDR3 is 16 residues. Per the germline V gene, CDR1 is SGHRS and CDR2 is YFSETQ. The DNA of the CDR3 is TGCGCCAGCAGCTTCCTAGCGGGATGGGGCACAGATACGCAGTATTTT. This translates into CASSFLAGWGTDTQYF. The variable domain in full, with the rest retrieved from reference TRBV5-1 and TRBJ2-3, is KAGVTQTPRYLIKTRGQQVTLSCSPISGHRSVSWYQQTPGQGLQFLFEYFSETQRNKGNFPGRFSGRQFSNSRSEMNVSTLELGDSALYLCASSFLAGWGTDTQYFGPGTRLTVL.

The sample holds a few counts of this clonotype. The CDR3 bases are TGTGCCAGCAGTCCCGGGACTCAGGGCACAGATACGCAGTATTTT. Amino acid sequence: CASSPGTQGTDTQYF. The chain is built from TRBV12-3 or TRBV12-4 and TRBJ2-3; TRBD2 might be the D (6 bases). This CDR3 has 15 residues. V lost 5 bases to trimming and J lost 1 base, with 13 bases between them.

This clonotype came up a few times. The rearrangement links TRBV6-5 to TRBJ2-1; 7 bases line up with TRBD2. CDR3 length equals 15 residues. Germline V lookup: CDR1 MNHEY, CDR2 SVGAGI. J was trimmed by 12 bases and V by 2 bases; bases with no gene match: 13. CDR3 bases: TGTGCCAGCAGTTACACGGAAATTGAAGCGGGACGGCAGTTCTTC. This sequence encodes CASSYTEIEAGRQFF.

This clonotype appeared many times. This chain uses TRBV14 with TRBJ2-7, with D possibly TRBD2 on 6 matching bases. In germline, CDR1 is SGHDN, CDR2 FVKESK. This CDR3 comprises 16 residues. V was pared by 4 bases and J by 2 bases, with 18 bases between. CDR3 sequence reads: CASSPASGLAPYEQYF. The CDR3 DNA reads as TGTGCCAGCAGCCCTGCCAGTGGGCTAGCGCCCTACGAGCAGTACTTC.

This clonotype has more than one count but fewer than ten. The gene calls are TRBV12-3 or TRBV12-4 and TRBJ2-5, with TRBD2 matching over 9 bases. The CDR3 runs to 16 residues. V shed 6 bases and J 0 bases; nucleotides not matched to a gene: 8. The CDR3 sequence: CASSPPLAGYQETQYF. The DNA for the CDR3 is TGTGCCAGCAGCCCACCCCTAGCGGGGTACCAAGAGACCCAGTACTTC.

This clonotype was found a few times. The rearrangement joins TRBV12-3 or TRBV12-4 to TRBJ2-4, with D possibly matching TRBD1 (5 bases). The CDR3 length is 16 residues. V was pared by 1 base and J by 0 bases, with 10 bases between. The CDR3 loop is CASSLGTRLAKNIQYF. DNA for the CDR3: TGTGCCAGCAGTTTAGGGACACGACTAGCCAAAAACATTCAGTACTTC.

This clonotype was seen only a few times. J is TRBJ1-2 and V is TRBV5-5; D gene unclear. The V gene's germline CDR1 is SGHKS and CDR2 YYEKEE (reference sequence). V dropped 1 base and J dropped 4 bases, with 11 bases sitting between them. The CDR3 covers 14 residues. The DNA of the CDR3 is TGTGCCAGCAGCTTGAACGACAAGCTCTATGGCTACACCTTC. This translates into CASSLNDKLYGYTF. Based on the CDR3 plus reference TRBV5-5 and TRBJ1-2, the full variable domain is DAGVTQSPTHLIKTRGQQVTLRCSPISGHKSVSWYQQVLGQGPQFIFQYYEKEERGRGNFPDRFSARQFPNYSSELNVNALLLGDSALYLCASSLNDKLYGYTFGSGTRLTVV.

The chain is built from TRBV4-1 and TRBJ1-5; D is uncertain. CDR3 size: 14 residues. Per germline, CDR1 MGHRA and CDR2 YSYEKL. Between the trimmed V and J ends, which lost 1 base and 9 bases, there was a span of 13 bases. This CDR3 reads CASSQVGGDPPQHF. DNA of the CDR3: TGCGCCAGCAGCCAAGTCGGAGGAGATCCGCCCCAGCATTTT.

This clonotype was observed at least ten times. J is TRBJ1-2 and V is TRBV5-1; D is unresolved. The germline V and J ends were trimmed by 0 bases and 0 bases, with 3 bases remaining between them. This CDR3 has 13 amino acids. Germline lookup yields CDR1 SGHRS and CDR2 YFSETQ. CDR3 sequence reads: CASSLDANYGYTF. The CDR3 DNA follows: TGCGCCAGCAGCTTGGACGCTAACTATGGCTACACCTTC.

This clonotype was observed a few times. V and J are TRBV28 and TRBJ2-7; weak D call: TRBD1 (6 bases). The V end was cut by 6 bases, the J end by 4 bases, with 22 bases between. Germline lookup yields CDR1 MDHEN and CDR2 SYDVKM. CDR3 length: 16 residues. The CDR3 region has the DNA TGTGCCAGCAGCCGATCATGGCAGGGGATTTTTTACGAGCAGTACTTC. Residues: CASSRSWQGIFYEQYF.

The V and J genes are TRBV14 and TRBJ2-7; D is unresolved. The CDR3 covers 14 residues. Per the germline V gene, CDR1 is SGHDN and CDR2 is FVKESK. V dropped 4 bases and J dropped 4 bases, with 14 bases sitting between them. In nucleotides, the CDR3 is TGTGCCAGCAGCCGGGGATTCGGGCCATACGAGCAGTACTTC. The encoded protein is CASSRGFGPYEQYF.